Presented here are 22 T cell receptor beta chains from one specimen sequenced in a study of blood T cell repertoires in COVID-19. Here immunoSEQ multiplex PCR was the method, and the copy in TCRdb shows in-frame clones only, minus some. The table shows more than 350,000 clones, with approximately 87% occurring only once. The specimen was PBMCs or T cells enriched from blood (not recorded which). The receptor set was obtained from a woman between 45 and 60 years old who had recovered from COVID-19.

The V gene is TRBV11-2, the J gene TRBJ2-5, with TRBD2 identical over 8 bases. Germline V gene sequence: CDR1 SGHAT, CDR2 FQNNGV. Germline trimming cut 0 bases from V and 2 bases from J; bases unmatched to any gene: 2. This CDR3 is built from 15 residues. The CDR3 sequence is CASSLDRGGQETQYF. The CDR3 coding sequence is TGTGCCAGCAGCTTAGATCGGGGGGGGCAAGAGACCCAGTACTTC.

The genes are TRBV3-1 (or the pseudogene TRBV3-2) and TRBJ1-2, with D maybe TRBD1 (5 bases). The V end was cut by 0 bases, the J end by 7 bases, with 6 bases between. There are 12 residues in the CDR3. CDR1 and CDR2 (germline): LGHDT, YNNKEL (reference sequence). CDR3 region: CASSQDRAGYTF. As DNA, the CDR3 is TGTGCCAGCAGCCAAGACAGGGCTGGCTACACCTTC.

CDR3 residues: CASSPQHRGDYGYTF. Here the CDR3 DNA reads TGTGCCAGCAGCCCACAACACAGGGGTGACTATGGCTACACCTTC. This chain joins TRBV7-3 and TRBJ1-2; 7 bases are a match to TRBD1. J was trimmed by 3 bases and V by 5 bases; bases with no gene match: 9. CDR3 length: 15 residues. CDR1 is SGHTA and CDR2 is FQGTGA in the germline V gene.

V gene TRBV7-6 combines with J gene TRBJ1-6; 9 bases are shared with TRBD1. Germline assignment: CDR1 SGHVS and CDR2 FNYEAQ. Unmatched junction bases numbered 3, after V lost 5 bases and J lost 7 bases. The CDR3 sequence is 14 residues long. The DNA for the CDR3 is TGTGCCAGCAGCCCCGGACAGGGGAATTCACCCCTCCACTTT. Its translation: CASSPGQGNSPLHF.

The V call is TRBV4-3, the J call TRBJ2-2, with TRBD2 matching 12 bases. The CDR3 is made up of 19 amino acids. Per germline, CDR1 LGHNA and CDR2 YSLEER. Trimming at V came to 0 bases and at J to 3 bases, leaving 8 bases not matched to a gene. CDR3 protein: CASSQEGPSGGAYTGELFF. In DNA form, the CDR3 reads TGCGCCAGCAGCCAAGAGGGTCCTAGCGGGGGGGCTTACACCGGGGAGCTGTTTTTT.

This clone is a singleton in its sample. The chain recombines TRBV27 with TRBJ2-7; TRBD2 is a possible D gene (6 bases). The germline CDR1 and CDR2 sequences are MNHEY and SMNVEV (reference sequence). Trimming stripped 6 bases from V and 5 bases from J, with 17 bases between. The CDR3 runs to 14 residues. CDR3 coding DNA: TGTGCCAGCAGCCGACTAGGTTATTCGGACGAGCAGTACTTC. Translating it yields CASSRLGYSDEQYF.

The chain couples TRBV10-3 to TRBJ1-1, with D hard to call. The CDR3 covers 15 residues. The V end was cut by 3 bases, the J end by 1 base, with 12 bases between. CDR1 and CDR2 (germline): ENHRY, SYGVKD. The CDR3 sequence is CAISDEGRSNTEAFF. The DNA of the CDR3 is TGTGCCATCAGTGACGAAGGGAGATCGAACACTGAAGCTTTCTTT.

This chain links TRBV6-5 with TRBJ2-7; 12 bases fit TRBD1. Germline assignment: CDR1 MNHEY and CDR2 SVGAGI. J was trimmed by 7 bases and V by 2 bases; bases with no gene match: 6. The CDR3 has 15 amino acids. The CDR3 loop reads CASSYPGTGGVEQYF. The CDR3 DNA reads as TGTGCCAGCAGTTACCCCGGGACAGGGGGCGTAGAGCAGTACTTC.

The chain combines TRBV4-3 with TRBJ1-1; 10 nucleotides line up with TRBD1. There are 15 residues in the CDR3. Germline V gives CDR1 LGHNA, CDR2 YSLEER. Trimming at V came to 3 bases and at J to 5 bases, leaving 6 bases not matched to a gene. This CDR3 reads CASSQGQGLRTEAFF. CDR3 nucleotide sequence: TGCGCCAGCAGCCAGGGACAGGGGCTAAGAACTGAAGCTTTCTTT.

This clone was found a few times. This rearrangement joins TRBV24-1 to TRBJ1-2, with D unclear. V was shortened by 5 bases and J by 7 bases, with 16 bases between the two germline ends. This CDR3 has 14 residues. Germline loops: CDR1 KGHDR, CDR2 SFDVKD. The CDR3 loop reads CATSGGVSNGGYTF. CDR3 nucleotides: TGTGCCACCAGTGGGGGAGTCTCCAATGGTGGCTACACCTTC.

Of note for this clone: Other DNA variants within this sample encode the same CDR3. The chain joins TRBV25-1 to TRBJ1-6; 7 positions agree with TRBD1. This CDR3 is 14 amino acids long. Trimming cost V 4 bases and J 6 bases; bases outside gene matches: 3. Germline loops: CDR1 MGHDK, CDR2 SYGVNS. The CDR3 region is CASSARQGNSPLHF. In nucleotides, the CDR3 is TGTGCCAGCAGTGCCCGACAGGGTAATTCACCCCTCCACTTT.

The chain recombines TRBV10-1 with TRBJ2-7; 8 bases fit TRBD1. J lost 1 base, V lost 9 bases, and 2 bases had no gene match. CDR1 is WNHNN and CDR2 is SYGVQD in the germline V gene (reference sequence). This CDR3 has 12 residues. The CDR3 region is CARDRDSYEQYF. CDR3 bases: TGCGCCAGGGACAGGGATTCCTACGAGCAGTACTTC.

This chain joins TRBV7-6 and TRBJ1-1; 7 bases map to TRBD1. V shed 5 bases and J 3 bases; nucleotides not matched to a gene: 9. CDR3 length: 15 residues. Germline-derived CDR1 and CDR2 are SGHVS and FNYEAQ. As DNA, the CDR3 is TGTGCCAGCAGCCCAATCCAAGGGGGCTACACTGAAGCTTTCTTT. This gives the protein CASSPIQGGYTEAFF. The full variable domain, with the rest looked up from reference TRBV7-6 and TRBJ1-1, is GAGVSQSPRYKVTKRGQDVALRCDPISGHVSLYWYRQALGQGPEFLTYFNYEAQQDKSGLPNDRFSAERPEGSISTLTIQRTEQRDSAMYRCASSPIQGGYTEAFFGQGTRLTVV.

The chain links TRBV6-5 to TRBJ1-1; a weak D match, TRBD1 (5 bases). Germline V gene data show CDR1 as MNHEY and CDR2 as SVGAGI. This CDR3 is 14 amino acids long. Trimming removed 10 bases at V and 1 base at J, with 16 bases between. The CDR3 DNA reads as TGTGCCACAGCCCAGGGCGGGGGGAACACTGAAGCTTTCTTT. Translating gives CATAQGGGNTEAFF.

The chain employs TRBV30 and TRBJ2-2; 7 nucleotides match TRBD2. Germline V gives CDR1 GTSNPN, CDR2 SVGIG (reference sequence). The V gene end was trimmed by 4 bases and the J gene end by 0 bases; junction bases not matched to a gene: 11. The CDR3 has 17 amino acids. The CDR3 protein is CAWTPWGGTSNTGELFF. For the CDR3, the DNA is TGTGCCTGGACCCCCTGGGGGGGGACCTCGAACACCGGGGAGCTGTTTTTT. The whole variable domain, filled in from reference TRBV30 and TRBJ2-2, reads SQTIHQWPATLVQPVGSPLSLECTVEGTSNPNLYWYRQAAGRGLQLLFYSVGIGQISSEVPQNLSASRPQDRQFILSSKKLLLSDSGFYLCAWTPWGGTSNTGELFFGEGSRLTVL.

This clone was detected only once. The chain couples TRBV10-3 to TRBJ1-1; D possibly corresponds to TRBD1 (5 bases). V was trimmed by 1 base and J by 6 bases, leaving 18 bases between them. The CDR3 runs 16 residues. Germline CDR1 and CDR2: ENHRY and SYGVKD. CDR3 bases: TGTGCCATCAGTGAGTTGTTAGCAGGGTATAGGTCTGAAGCTTTCTTT. Translated, it gives CAISELLAGYRSEAFF.

This clone is a singleton in its sample. The chain couples TRBV11-2 to TRBJ2-5, with no clear D. The CDR3 spans 13 residues. The germline gives CDR1 SGHAT, CDR2 FQNNGV. Deletions cut 5 bases from V and 2 bases from J, with 9 bases between. The CDR3 DNA reads TGTGCCAGCAGCCCCCGGTTACAAGAGACCCAGTACTTC. It codes for CASSPRLQETQYF. The variable domain in full, completed from reference TRBV11-2 and TRBJ2-5, reads EAGVAQSPRYKIIEKRQSVAFWCNPISGHATLYWYQQILGQGPKLLIQFQNNGVVDDSQLPKDRFSAERLKGVDSTLKIQPAKLEDSAVYLCASSPRLQETQYFGPGTRLLVL.

J is TRBJ1-1 and V is TRBV7-9; D is ambiguous. The CDR3 loop spans 14 amino acids. V lost 1 base, J lost 1 base, and 7 bases lay in between. The V gene's germline CDR1 is SEHNR and CDR2 FQNEAQ (reference sequence). This CDR3 is CASSLDEGNTEAFF. The CDR3 DNA is TGTGCCAGCAGCTTAGACGAGGGGAACACTGAAGCTTTCTTT.

The chain is built from TRBV7-2 and TRBJ2-1; 8 bases line up with TRBD2. Trimming removed 1 base from V and 8 bases from J; junction bases left unmatched: 7. This CDR3 contains 15 residues. The V gene's germline CDR1 is SGHTA and CDR2 FQGNSA. The CDR3 bases are TGTGCCAGCAGCTTAGGACTAGCGACGGTAGATGAGCAGTTCTTC. This codes for CASSLGLATVDEQFF. Supplemented by reference TRBV7-2 and TRBJ2-1, the full variable domain reads GAGVSQSPSNKVTEKGKDVELRCDPISGHTALYWYRQSLGQGLEFLIYFQGNSAPDKSGLPSDRFSAERTGGSVSTLTIQRTQQEDSAVYLCASSLGLATVDEQFFGPGTRLTVL.

This sequence joins TRBV19 and TRBJ2-1; 7 bases fit TRBD1. Germline V gives CDR1 LNHDA, CDR2 SQIVND (reference sequence). The CDR3 has 15 residues. The V segment lost 11 bases and the J segment 6 bases; nucleotides outside the gene matches: 16. This chain's CDR3 is CAARQTGQPFNEQFF. The CDR3 DNA reads as TGTGCCGCACGACAGACGGGACAGCCGTTCAATGAGCAGTTCTTC.

The V and J genes are TRBV19 and TRBJ1-1, with unresolved D. Germline CDR1 is LNHDA and CDR2 is SQIVND (reference sequence). CDR3 length: 17 residues. V dropped 0 bases and J dropped 0 bases, with 14 bases sitting between them. The CDR3 bases are TGTGCCAGTAGTATAGATCAGCGGAAGACCCTGAACACTGAAGCTTTCTTT. This translates into CASSIDQRKTLNTEAFF.

This chain joins TRBV7-3 and TRBJ1-1; D gene unclear. This CDR3 region has 15 residues. Germline-derived CDR1 and CDR2 are SGHTA and FQGTGA. Trimming took 1 base from V and 2 from J, leaving 11 bases between them. CDR3 DNA: TGTGCCAGCAGCTTAAATCCAACAGCCAACACTGAAGCTTTCTTT. This sequence encodes CASSLNPTANTEAFF.